Below, one T cell receptor (beta chain) is given with its context. What it recognizes is unknown. This entry comes from a study of cytomegalovirus exposure and HLA in healthy donors. Whole-study results and caveats: Versus the roughly 690-donor mean, an Asian-associated ancestry cluster reportedly showed fewer N-insertions in a later analysis. The study designated about 180 TCR beta chains cytomegalovirus-associated. Whilst most TCR sequences proved rare, a subset of public TCRs occurred across many donors. A link between a missense DCLRE1C variant and TCR beta V- and J-gene trimming emerged from a later analysis.

13 Jbeta primers and 60 Vbeta primers were used for the PCR. Profiling relied on immunoSEQ multiplex PCR, and the TCRdb table lists in-frame clones only, not all of them. The sample includes 140,000 to 150,000 clones, approximately 70% of them seen just once. This CDR3 has 13 amino acids. The V and J ends lost 5 bases and 7 bases, in that order; junction bases with no gene match: 6. The germline gives CDR1 SGHRS, CDR2 YFSETQ. Sequenced sample: PBMCs. This chain connects TRBV5-1 to TRBJ2-1; 7 bases agree with TRBD2. This sequence was found in a woman aged 60 to 75 in good health and CMV-seropositive. The CDR3 sequence is CASRRTSGNEQFF. DNA for the CDR3: TGCGCCAGCAGAAGGACTAGTGGGAATGAGCAGTTCTTC.